These 8 T cell receptor beta chains were sequenced from one sample in a study of shared clonotypes between healthy human individuals (TCRdb year 2020). The library was made by the immunoSEQ multiplex PCR assay. Sourced from immuneACCESS, this table was stored by TCRdb with only in-frame sequences that have V and J called. A share of the clones is absent; for the studies checked, an unresolved V gene accounts for under half, and the remainder has no known explanation. Here the sample has fewer than 3 million clones; less than 95% occur a single time. Approximately 0.41% of the sample is in the top ten clones. Sequenced sample: naive CD4+ T cells from PBMCs. The sample's cell subset or site label, in plain terms: CD45RA+ positively selected. Receptors originate from a man aged 18 to 29 in good health. Some clones in this sample may be carry-over from other donors' samples.

This chain uses TRBV7-7 with TRBJ1-3; no firm D call. The CDR3 extends over 16 amino acids. The germline V and J ends were trimmed by 1 base and 0 bases, with 10 bases remaining between them. Germline CDR1 and CDR2: SSHAT and FNYEAQ (reference sequence). CDR3 sequence: CASSLGVPGSGNTIYF. The DNA of the CDR3 is TGTGCCAGCAGCTTAGGCGTACCTGGCTCTGGAAACACCATATATTTT.

A remark on this clone: At the DNA level, this CDR3 is encoded by other sequences in the same sample as well. The chain is built from TRBV7-9 and TRBJ2-1, with no clear D. The germline gives CDR1 SEHNR, CDR2 FQNEAQ (reference sequence). The CDR3 sequence is 12 residues long. The germline V and J ends were trimmed by 1 base and 7 bases, with 5 bases remaining between them. DNA for the CDR3: TGTGCCAGCAGCTTAGTAGGGAATGAGCAGTTCTTC. Translating gives CASSLVGNEQFF.

J is TRBJ2-5 and V is TRBV28, with D unresolved. Germline V gene lookup returns CDR1 MDHEN and CDR2 SYDVKM. The CDR3 runs to 14 residues. V gave up 3 bases and J gave up 0 bases, with 8 bases separating them. CDR3 protein: CASSLQAYQETQYF. The CDR3 bases are TGTGCCAGCAGTTTGCAGGCGTACCAAGAGACCCAGTACTTC. Full variable domain (outside the CDR3, taken from reference TRBV28 and TRBJ2-5): DVKVTQSSRYLVKRTGEKVFLECVQDMDHENMFWYRQDPGLGLRLIYFSYDVKMKEKGDIPEGYSVSREKKERFSLILESASTNQTSMYLCASSLQAYQETQYFGPGTRLLVL.

This chain's CDR3 is CASSLAQGGNLLNEQFF. CDR3 DNA: TGCGCCAGCAGCTTGGCACAGGGAGGGAATCTTTTGAATGAGCAGTTCTTC. This chain links TRBV5-1 with TRBJ2-1, with a weak D call TRBD2 (7 bases). Per germline, CDR1 SGHRS and CDR2 YFSETQ. V was clipped by 0 bases and J by 7 bases, with 20 bases between them. The CDR3 length is 17 residues.

V gene TRBV28 combines with J gene TRBJ2-4; 9 bases agree with TRBD1. After removal of 5 bases from V and 3 bases from J, the junction contained 5 bases not matched to a gene. The CDR3 is 15 amino acids. Germline-derived CDR1 and CDR2 are MDHEN and SYDVKM. In DNA, the CDR3 is TGTGCCAGCAGTCCCGTGGGACAGGGCAAAAACATTCAGTACTTC. The encoded protein is CASSPVGQGKNIQYF.

V is TRBV27 and J is TRBJ2-5, with D perhaps TRBD2 (5 bases). From germline, CDR1 is MNHEY and CDR2 SMNVEV (reference sequence). CDR3 size: 13 residues. V lost 5 bases and J lost 5, with 12 bases in between. The DNA of the CDR3 is TGTGCCAGCAGTCGGACTGGCTCGGAGACCCAGTACTTC. As protein: CASSRTGSETQYF.

The chain uses TRBV11-2 and TRBJ2-2, with D possibly TRBD2 on 5 matching bases. The germline V gene has CDR1 SGHAT and CDR2 FQNNGV. Trimming took off 2 bases at V and 6 bases at J, with 13 bases between the two ends. The CDR3 loop spans 15 amino acids. CDR3 nucleotides: TGTGCCAGCAGCTTAATTCCGGGGAAGCCCGGGGAGCTGTTTTTT. Translating it yields CASSLIPGKPGELFF. The full variable domain, with the rest looked up from reference TRBV11-2 and TRBJ2-2, is EAGVAQSPRYKIIEKRQSVAFWCNPISGHATLYWYQQILGQGPKLLIQFQNNGVVDDSQLPKDRFSAERLKGVDSTLKIQPAKLEDSAVYLCASSLIPGKPGELFFGEGSRLTVL.

J is TRBJ2-3 and V is TRBV9; D may match TRBD1 or TRBD2 (5 bases each). Germline V gene lookup returns CDR1 SGDLS and CDR2 YYNGEE. The V end was cut by 3 bases, the J end by 3 bases, with 14 bases between. CDR3 size: 15 residues. The CDR3 spells CASSAGVRGTDTQYF. The DNA of the CDR3 is TGTGCCAGCAGCGCCGGGGTTAGGGGTACAGATACGCAGTATTTT.